The rows below give T cell receptor beta chains drawn from one sample of a study of blood T cell repertoires in COVID-19. Method: immunoSEQ multiplex PCR; TCRdb's copy keeps in-frame clones and lacks some. The sample records more than 250,000 clones, more than 75% being singletons. Sequenced: peripheral blood. The receptors shown here come from a man aged 45-65 years with active or convalescent COVID-19. CDR3s include the opening cysteine and the closing phenylalanine or tryptophan. A D gene is named only where the DNA matches it firmly. The size field is filled for only some rows; it gives once, few, many or a size class.

d_call: -
clone_size: -
v_call: TRBV6-5
j_call: TRBJ2-6
cdr3_length: 15
cdr3_aa: CASSYQGTGANVLTF
cdr3_nt: TGTGCCAGCAGTTATCAGGGAACTGGGGCCAACGTCCTGACTTTC

d_call: TRBD1
clone_size: -
v_call: TRBV11-2
j_call: TRBJ2-7
cdr3_length: 14
cdr3_aa: CASSFGTVTYEQYF
cdr3_nt: TGTGCCAGCAGCTTCGGGACAGTAACCTACGAGCAGTACTTC

d_call: TRBD2
clone_size: -
v_call: TRBV5-4
j_call: TRBJ2-7
cdr3_length: 15
cdr3_aa: CASSPGGGRAREQYF
cdr3_nt: TGTGCCAGCAGCCCCGGAGGCGGGAGGGCCCGCGAGCAGTACTTC

d_call: -
clone_size: -
v_call: TRBV28
j_call: TRBJ1-4
cdr3_length: 16
cdr3_aa: CASSLLRGRSNEKLFF
cdr3_nt: TGTGCCAGCAGTTTATTACGGGGGAGATCTAATGAAAAACTGTTTTTT

d_call: TRBD1
clone_size: -
v_call: TRBV27
j_call: TRBJ1-2
cdr3_length: 14
cdr3_aa: CASSPTGTGLGYTF
cdr3_nt: TGTGCCAGCAGTCCCACCGGGACAGGGTTAGGCTACACCTTC

d_call: -
clone_size: -
v_call: TRBV28
j_call: TRBJ2-7
cdr3_length: 11
cdr3_aa: CASSAGVQQYF
cdr3_nt: TGTGCCAGTAGCGCAGGGGTTCAGCAGTACTTC

d_call: -
clone_size: -
v_call: TRBV30
j_call: TRBJ1-3
cdr3_length: 16
cdr3_aa: CAWSPRRTARRNTIYF
cdr3_nt: TGTGCCTGGAGCCCCCGACGGACAGCTCGTCGAAACACCATATATTTT

d_call: -
clone_size: -
v_call: TRBV3-1/TRBV3-2
j_call: TRBJ2-3
cdr3_length: 13
cdr3_aa: CASTPGDTDTQYF
cdr3_nt: TGTGCCAGCACCCCCGGGGACACAGATACGCAGTATTTT

d_call: TRBD1
clone_size: -
v_call: TRBV7-9
j_call: TRBJ2-2
cdr3_length: 16
cdr3_aa: CASSLGGTANTGELFF
cdr3_nt: TGTGCCAGCAGCTTAGGAGGGACAGCCAACACCGGGGAGCTGTTTTTT

d_call: -
clone_size: -
v_call: TRBV2
j_call: TRBJ1-1
cdr3_length: 13
cdr3_aa: CASSSLRSTEAFF
cdr3_nt: TGTGCCAGCAGTTCCCTCCGCAGCACTGAAGCTTTCTTT

d_call: -
clone_size: -
v_call: TRBV9
j_call: TRBJ2-1
cdr3_length: 20
cdr3_aa: CASSVVPGYDGQLSYNEQFF
cdr3_nt: TGTGCCAGCAGCGTAGTCCCAGGGTATGATGGACAGCTCTCCTACAATGAGCAGTTCTTC

d_call: TRBD1
clone_size: few
v_call: TRBV5-6
j_call: TRBJ2-7
cdr3_length: 15
cdr3_aa: CASSRQGRGSYEQYF
cdr3_nt: TGTGCCAGCAGCAGACAGGGCAGGGGCTCCTACGAGCAGTACTTC

d_call: -
clone_size: few
v_call: TRBV5-4
j_call: TRBJ1-2
cdr3_length: 17
cdr3_aa: CASSLNMEANANYGYTF
cdr3_nt: TGTGCCAGCAGCTTGAATATGGAGGCCAATGCTAACTATGGCTACACCTTC

d_call: TRBD2
clone_size: -
v_call: TRBV4-3
j_call: TRBJ2-7
cdr3_length: 15
cdr3_aa: CASSPTSGGPYEQYF
cdr3_nt: TGCGCCAGCAGCCCCACTAGCGGGGGGCCCTACGAGCAGTACTTC

d_call: -
clone_size: -
v_call: TRBV29-1
j_call: TRBJ2-3
cdr3_length: 12
cdr3_aa: CSVDRAADTQYF
cdr3_nt: TGCAGCGTTGACAGGGCCGCAGATACGCAGTATTTT

d_call: -
clone_size: -
v_call: TRBV18
j_call: TRBJ2-7
cdr3_length: 15
cdr3_aa: CASAKARTSSYEQYF
cdr3_nt: TGTGCCAGTGCCAAGGCCCGGACTTCATCCTACGAGCAGTACTTC

d_call: TRBD1
clone_size: -
v_call: TRBV6-5
j_call: TRBJ1-3
cdr3_length: 13
cdr3_aa: CASRTGVGNTIYF
cdr3_nt: TGTGCCAGCCGGACAGGGGTTGGAAACACCATATATTTT

d_call: TRBD1
clone_size: -
v_call: TRBV4-3
j_call: TRBJ1-6
cdr3_length: 19
cdr3_aa: CASSHPPQTGALPNSPLHF
cdr3_nt: TGCGCCAGCAGCCACCCTCCCCAGACAGGGGCTCTTCCTAATTCACCCCTCCACTTT

d_call: TRBD1
clone_size: -
v_call: TRBV28
j_call: TRBJ1-5
cdr3_length: 16
cdr3_aa: CASSFSRTGRNQPQHF
cdr3_nt: TGTGCCAGCAGTTTTTCCCGGACAGGGCGGAATCAGCCCCAGCATTTT

d_call: TRBD2
clone_size: -
v_call: TRBV7-2
j_call: TRBJ2-3
cdr3_length: 17
cdr3_aa: CASSQGLAGGLANTQYF
cdr3_nt: TGTGCCAGCAGCCAGGGACTAGCGGGGGGTCTGGCAAATACGCAGTATTTT

d_call: -
clone_size: -
v_call: TRBV12-3/TRBV12-4
j_call: TRBJ1-5
cdr3_length: 13
cdr3_aa: CASSLTAAQPQHF
cdr3_nt: TGTGCCAGCAGTTTAACGGCGGCTCAGCCCCAGCATTTT

d_call: -
clone_size: -
v_call: TRBV19
j_call: TRBJ1-5
cdr3_length: 14
cdr3_aa: CASRTGYSNQPQHF
cdr3_nt: TGTGCCAGTAGAACAGGTTATAGCAATCAGCCCCAGCATTTT

d_call: TRBD2
clone_size: -
v_call: TRBV5-1
j_call: TRBJ2-7
cdr3_length: 14
cdr3_aa: CASSQGLVPYEQYF
cdr3_nt: TGCGCCAGCAGCCAGGGACTAGTGCCCTACGAGCAGTACTTC

d_call: TRBD2
clone_size: once
v_call: TRBV7-3
j_call: TRBJ2-7
cdr3_length: 15
cdr3_aa: CASSLGLGAAYEQYF
cdr3_nt: TGTGCCAGCAGCTTGGGACTAGGGGCCGCTTACGAGCAGTACTTC

d_call: TRBD1
clone_size: -
v_call: TRBV19
j_call: TRBJ1-1
cdr3_length: 13
cdr3_aa: CASSTDRASEAFF
cdr3_nt: TGTGCCAGTAGTACCGACAGGGCTTCTGAAGCTTTCTTT

d_call: -
clone_size: once
v_call: TRBV6-5
j_call: TRBJ2-1
cdr3_length: 14
cdr3_aa: CASSYSIGGNEQFF
cdr3_nt: TGTGCCAGCAGTTACTCCATAGGGGGCAATGAGCAGTTCTTC

d_call: TRBD1
clone_size: -
v_call: TRBV9
j_call: TRBJ2-5
cdr3_length: 16
cdr3_aa: CASSVGDRGRRETQYF
cdr3_nt: TGTGCCAGCAGCGTAGGGGACAGGGGGCGCAGAGAGACCCAGTACTTC

d_call: TRBD2
clone_size: few
v_call: TRBV19
j_call: TRBJ2-7
cdr3_length: 15
cdr3_aa: CASSIYSGGAYEQYF
cdr3_nt: TGTGCCAGTAGTATATACAGCGGGGGAGCCTACGAGCAGTACTTC

d_call: TRBD1
clone_size: -
v_call: TRBV28
j_call: TRBJ1-1
cdr3_length: 16
cdr3_aa: CASSLWTGGIVTEAFF
cdr3_nt: TGTGCCAGCAGTTTATGGACAGGGGGTATTGTTACTGAAGCTTTCTTT

d_call: -
clone_size: -
v_call: TRBV5-1
j_call: TRBJ2-7
cdr3_length: 14
cdr3_aa: CASSLIGARDEQYF
cdr3_nt: TGCGCCAGCAGCTTGATTGGGGCCCGGGACGAGCAGTACTTC

d_call: -
clone_size: -
v_call: TRBV29-1
j_call: TRBJ2-2
cdr3_length: 13
cdr3_aa: CSVLDRNTGELFF
cdr3_nt: TGCAGCGTTCTCGACAGAAACACCGGGGAGCTGTTTTTT

d_call: TRBD1
clone_size: few
v_call: TRBV2
j_call: TRBJ1-4
cdr3_length: 11
cdr3_aa: CASSEQGGLFF
cdr3_nt: TGTGCCAGCAGTGAGCAGGGGGGACTGTTTTTT

d_call: -
clone_size: once
v_call: TRBV19
j_call: TRBJ2-2
cdr3_length: 14
cdr3_aa: CASSSGQMTGELFF
cdr3_nt: TGTGCCAGTAGTAGTGGGCAAATGACCGGGGAGCTGTTTTTT

d_call: -
clone_size: -
v_call: TRBV6-5
j_call: TRBJ2-2
cdr3_length: 12
cdr3_aa: CASSYQAGELFF
cdr3_nt: TGTGCCAGCAGTTACCAGGCCGGGGAGCTGTTTTTT

d_call: -
clone_size: -
v_call: TRBV2
j_call: TRBJ2-7
cdr3_length: 12
cdr3_aa: CASTRDSSVQYF
cdr3_nt: TGTGCCAGCACCCGGGACTCGAGTGTGCAGTACTTC

d_call: -
clone_size: -
v_call: TRBV6-6
j_call: TRBJ2-1
cdr3_length: 16
cdr3_aa: CASHPGWGVPYNEQFF
cdr3_nt: TGTGCCAGTCATCCGGGGTGGGGGGTGCCCTACAATGAGCAGTTCTTC

d_call: TRBD2
clone_size: -
v_call: TRBV14
j_call: TRBJ2-4
cdr3_length: 23
cdr3_aa: CASSPLILAGGPWGLGAKNIQYF
cdr3_nt: TGTGCCAGCAGCCCCCTAATACTAGCGGGGGGGCCTTGGGGTTTGGGAGCCAAAAACATTCAGTACTTC

d_call: -
clone_size: few
v_call: TRBV4-2
j_call: TRBJ1-5
cdr3_length: 17
cdr3_aa: CASSQTDIQGSNQPQHF
cdr3_nt: TGTGCCAGCAGCCAGACGGACATACAGGGTAGCAATCAGCCCCAGCATTTT

d_call: TRBD1
clone_size: once
v_call: TRBV27
j_call: TRBJ2-7
cdr3_length: 16
cdr3_aa: CASSLLAGTGSYEQYF
cdr3_nt: TGTGCCAGCAGTTTATTGGCCGGGACAGGGTCCTACGAGCAGTACTTC

d_call: -
clone_size: -
v_call: TRBV6-5
j_call: TRBJ1-6
cdr3_length: 15
cdr3_aa: CASSWGVVNNSPLHF
cdr3_nt: TGTGCCAGCAGCTGGGGCGTGGTAAATAATTCACCCCTCCACTTT

d_call: TRBD2
clone_size: once
v_call: TRBV6-1
j_call: TRBJ2-1
cdr3_length: 16
cdr3_aa: CASSARLADSYNEQFF
cdr3_nt: TGTGCCAGCAGTGCCCGACTAGCGGACTCCTACAATGAGCAGTTCTTC

d_call: TRBD1
clone_size: -
v_call: TRBV9
j_call: TRBJ1-6
cdr3_length: 15
cdr3_aa: CASSETGGLNSPLHF
cdr3_nt: TGTGCCAGCAGCGAGACAGGGGGCCTTAATTCACCCCTCCACTTT

d_call: TRBD1
clone_size: -
v_call: TRBV29-1
j_call: TRBJ2-3
cdr3_length: 14
cdr3_aa: CSVEGDRGTDTQYF
cdr3_nt: TGCAGCGTTGAAGGCGACAGGGGTACAGATACGCAGTATTTT

d_call: -
clone_size: -
v_call: TRBV10-3
j_call: TRBJ1-1
cdr3_length: 13
cdr3_aa: CAISDTGNTEAFF
cdr3_nt: TGTGCCATCAGTGATACAGGGAACACTGAAGCTTTCTTT

d_call: TRBD2
clone_size: -
v_call: TRBV9
j_call: TRBJ2-3
cdr3_length: 15
cdr3_aa: CASSVGTSGIYTQYF
cdr3_nt: TGTGCCAGCAGCGTAGGGACTAGCGGGATTTATACGCAGTATTTT